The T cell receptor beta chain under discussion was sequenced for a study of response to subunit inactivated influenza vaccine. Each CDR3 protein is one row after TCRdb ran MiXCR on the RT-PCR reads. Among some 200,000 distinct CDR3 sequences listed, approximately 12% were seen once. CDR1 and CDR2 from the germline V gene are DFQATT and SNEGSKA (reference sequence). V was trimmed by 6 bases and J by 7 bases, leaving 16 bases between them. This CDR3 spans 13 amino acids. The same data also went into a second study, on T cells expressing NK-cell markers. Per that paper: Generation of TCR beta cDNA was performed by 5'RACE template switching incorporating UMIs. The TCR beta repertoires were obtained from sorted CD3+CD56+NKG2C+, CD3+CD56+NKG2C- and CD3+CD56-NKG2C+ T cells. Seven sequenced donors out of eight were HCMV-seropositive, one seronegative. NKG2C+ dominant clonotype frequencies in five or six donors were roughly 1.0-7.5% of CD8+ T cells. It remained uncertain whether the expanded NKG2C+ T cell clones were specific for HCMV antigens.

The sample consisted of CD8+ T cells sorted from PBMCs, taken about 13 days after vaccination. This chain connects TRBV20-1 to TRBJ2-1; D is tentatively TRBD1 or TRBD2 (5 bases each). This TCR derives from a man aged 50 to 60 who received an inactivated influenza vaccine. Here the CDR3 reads CSASLGTPNEQFF. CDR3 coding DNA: TGCAGTGCGAGCCTCGGGACGCCGAATGAGCAGTTCTTC.